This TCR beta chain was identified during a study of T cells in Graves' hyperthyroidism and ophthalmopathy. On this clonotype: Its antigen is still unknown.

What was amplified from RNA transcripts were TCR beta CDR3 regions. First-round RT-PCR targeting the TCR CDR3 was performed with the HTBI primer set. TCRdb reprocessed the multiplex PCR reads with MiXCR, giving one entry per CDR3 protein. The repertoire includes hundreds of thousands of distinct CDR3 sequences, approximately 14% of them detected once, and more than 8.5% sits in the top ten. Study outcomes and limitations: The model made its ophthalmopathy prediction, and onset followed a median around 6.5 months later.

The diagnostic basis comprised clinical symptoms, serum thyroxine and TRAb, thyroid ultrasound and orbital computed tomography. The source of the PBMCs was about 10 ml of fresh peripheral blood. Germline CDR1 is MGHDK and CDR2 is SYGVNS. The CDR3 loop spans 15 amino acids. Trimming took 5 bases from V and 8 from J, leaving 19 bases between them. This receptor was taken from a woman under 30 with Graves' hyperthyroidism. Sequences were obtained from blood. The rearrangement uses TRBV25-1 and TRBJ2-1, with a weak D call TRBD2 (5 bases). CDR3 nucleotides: TGTGCCAGCAGTTACCGGGCTAGCATCGTGGATGAGCAGTTCTTC. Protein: CASSYRASIVDEQFF.